A single sample is the source of the 5 T cell receptor beta chains below, sequenced in a study of shared clonotypes between healthy human individuals. TCRdb's table, derived via immunoSEQ multiplex PCR, lists solely in-frame clones and lacks some. The table has about half a million clones, roughly 80% seen once; the top ten hold around 12%. Sample: PBMCs. The receptors originated from a woman aged 40-49 years in good health. Some clones in this sample may be carry-over from other donors' samples.

This clone was counted many times. V and J are TRBV7-3 and TRBJ2-7; D ambiguous. Trimming took 8 bases from V and 3 from J, leaving 14 bases between them. This CDR3 is 13 amino acids long. Per the germline V gene, CDR1 is SGHTA and CDR2 is FQGTGA. CDR3 nucleotides: TGTGCCAGCTCTGGTGGCCCCCACTACGAGCAGTACTTC. It specifies CASSGGPHYEQYF.

This chain links TRBV28 with TRBJ1-1; 7 bases match TRBD1. CDR1 MDHEN and CDR2 SYDVKM come from the germline V gene. Unmatched junction bases numbered 6, after V lost 6 bases and J lost 8 bases. This CDR3 comprises 12 residues. This CDR3 is CASSPIRGEAFF. In DNA, the CDR3 is TGTGCCAGCAGCCCAATCAGGGGGGAAGCTTTCTTT.

Notes on this clone: A far larger clone is a single base away, which makes a read error likely. The chain uses TRBV10-3 and TRBJ1-1; D is possibly TRBD1 (6 bases). This CDR3 region has 18 residues. CDR1 and CDR2 (germline): ENHRY, SYGVKD. This CDR3 is CAIGESWGARNMNTEAFF. As DNA, the CDR3 is TGTGCCATCGGTGAGTCGTGGGGGGCGCGCAATATGAACACTGAAGCTTTCTTT.

Points on this clone: The junction and the germline gene differ at one end; a read error may be behind it. This chain links TRBV28 with TRBJ2-2; D could derive from TRBD1 or TRBD2 (5 bases each). The germline CDR1 and CDR2 sequences are MDHEN and SYDVKM. The CDR3 extends over 14 amino acids. CDR3 bases: TGTGCCAGCAGTTTTCAGGGTGGGCACCGGGGAGCTGTTTTT. Encoded protein: CASSFQGGHRGAVF.

The chain employs TRBV6-6 and TRBJ2-1, with D maybe TRBD1 (5 bases). V was cut by 5 bases and J by 2 bases, with 13 bases left in between. CDR1 is MNHNY and CDR2 is SVGAGI in the germline V gene (reference sequence). CDR3 length: 15 residues. The CDR3 region has the DNA TGTGCCAGCAGTCAGGACATCCGCGCCTACAATGAGCAGTTCTTC. Amino acid sequence: CASSQDIRAYNEQFF.